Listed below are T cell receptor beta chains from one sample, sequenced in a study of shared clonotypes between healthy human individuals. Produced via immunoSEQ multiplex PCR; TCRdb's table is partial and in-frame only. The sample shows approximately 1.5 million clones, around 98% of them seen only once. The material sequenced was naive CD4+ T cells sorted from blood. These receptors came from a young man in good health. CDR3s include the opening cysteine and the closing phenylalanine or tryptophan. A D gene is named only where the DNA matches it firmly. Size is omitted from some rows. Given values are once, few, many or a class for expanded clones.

CDR3nt: TGTGCCAGCTCACCTAATTCGGGACTAGCCGCGAACACCGGGGAGCTGTTTTTT; CDR3aa: CASSPNSGLAANTGELFF; abundance: -; d_gene: TRBD2; v_gene: TRBV18; j_gene: TRBJ2-2
CDR3nt: TGTGCCAGCACCAGGGGAATCGACAGTCTCTATGGCTACACCTTC; CDR3aa: CASTRGIDSLYGYTF; abundance: -; d_gene: -; v_gene: TRBV6-6; j_gene: TRBJ1-2
CDR3nt: TGTGCCAGCAGATACCGTTCCGCCCAAACCTACGAGCAGTACTTC; CDR3aa: CASRYRSAQTYEQYF; abundance: -; d_gene: -; v_gene: TRBV6-5; j_gene: TRBJ2-7
CDR3nt: TGTGCCAGCAGTTTCTCCGCGGGATACTACGAGCAGTACTTC; CDR3aa: CASSFSAGYYEQYF; abundance: -; d_gene: -; v_gene: TRBV6-6; j_gene: TRBJ2-7
CDR3nt: TGTGCCACCAGCAGAACGGGGTTGCAAGAGACCCAGTACTTC; CDR3aa: CATSRTGLQETQYF; abundance: -; d_gene: -; v_gene: TRBV15; j_gene: TRBJ2-5
CDR3nt: TGTGCCAGTAGTATACGGCCACTAGCGGGATCCTACGAGCAGTACTTC; CDR3aa: CASSIRPLAGSYEQYF; abundance: -; d_gene: TRBD2; v_gene: TRBV19; j_gene: TRBJ2-7
CDR3nt: TGTGCCAGCAGCTTAGGGGCTTCTAGCGCATCGTACAATGAGCAGTTCTTC; CDR3aa: CASSLGASSASYNEQFF; abundance: -; d_gene: -; v_gene: TRBV7-6; j_gene: TRBJ2-1
CDR3nt: TGTGCCAGCAGTGACTCCCCCCTAGCGCGTAGCACAGATACGCAGTATTTT; CDR3aa: CASSDSPLARSTDTQYF; abundance: -; d_gene: -; v_gene: TRBV6-4; j_gene: TRBJ2-3
CDR3nt: TGTGCCAGCTCACCTTATGGAGGGGAAGACACTGAAGCTTTCTTT; CDR3aa: CASSPYGGEDTEAFF; abundance: -; d_gene: -; v_gene: TRBV18; j_gene: TRBJ1-1
CDR3nt: TGTGCCAGCAGCTTAGGACTAGCGGGAGAGGGAGATACGCAGTATTTT; CDR3aa: CASSLGLAGEGDTQYF; abundance: -; d_gene: TRBD2; v_gene: TRBV5-4; j_gene: TRBJ2-3
CDR3nt: TGTGCCAGCTCACCATCACGGACAGATACGCAGTATTTT; CDR3aa: CASSPSRTDTQYF; abundance: -; d_gene: -; v_gene: TRBV18; j_gene: TRBJ2-3
CDR3nt: TGTGCCAGTAGTAGACTAGCGGGAGGTAATGAGCAGTTCTTC; CDR3aa: CASSRLAGGNEQFF; abundance: -; d_gene: TRBD2; v_gene: TRBV19; j_gene: TRBJ2-1
CDR3nt: TGTGCCAGCAGCTTGAACCCGAACACCGGGGAGCTGTTTTTT; CDR3aa: CASSLNPNTGELFF; abundance: -; d_gene: -; v_gene: TRBV7-7; j_gene: TRBJ2-2
CDR3nt: TGTGCCAGCAGTTACAGGGGCAACTATGGCTACACCTTC; CDR3aa: CASSYRGNYGYTF; abundance: once; d_gene: TRBD1; v_gene: TRBV28; j_gene: TRBJ1-2
CDR3nt: TGTGCCAGCAGTCTGGGCGGGAGGGTTGAGACCCAGTACTTC; CDR3aa: CASSLGGRVETQYF; abundance: -; d_gene: TRBD2; v_gene: TRBV28; j_gene: TRBJ2-5
CDR3nt: TGCGCCAGCAGCTTGAGAGCGGGAGGGTCCTACAATGAGCAGTTCTTC; CDR3aa: CASSLRAGGSYNEQFF; abundance: -; d_gene: TRBD2; v_gene: TRBV5-1; j_gene: TRBJ2-1
CDR3nt: TGTGCCAGCAGTTACTCGAACGTGGGGATGGGCTACACCTTC; CDR3aa: CASSYSNVGMGYTF; abundance: -; d_gene: -; v_gene: TRBV6-5; j_gene: TRBJ1-2
CDR3nt: TGTGCCAGCGCAGGGTCTGGGGCCAACGTCCTGACTTTC; CDR3aa: CASAGSGANVLTF; abundance: -; d_gene: -; v_gene: TRBV19; j_gene: TRBJ2-6
CDR3nt: TGTGCCAGCAGCCCCCGGACTTCGGGTCCCTACGAGCAGTACTTC; CDR3aa: CASSPRTSGPYEQYF; abundance: -; d_gene: -; v_gene: TRBV7-9; j_gene: TRBJ2-7
CDR3nt: TGTGCCGTAAGTGAGTACAATGAGCAGTTCTTC; CDR3aa: CAVSEYNEQFF; abundance: -; d_gene: -; v_gene: TRBV2; j_gene: TRBJ2-1
CDR3nt: TGCGCCAGCAGCCTCTCGGGGGTACACGAGCAGTACTTC; CDR3aa: CASSLSGVHEQYF; abundance: -; d_gene: -; v_gene: TRBV5-1; j_gene: TRBJ2-7
CDR3nt: TGTGCCAGCAGCTTAGCGGCGGGAGTAGGTACAGATACGCAGTATTTT; CDR3aa: CASSLAAGVGTDTQYF; abundance: once; d_gene: TRBD2; v_gene: TRBV7-2; j_gene: TRBJ2-3
CDR3nt: TGTGCCAGCAGTTACGTAAATCTGGCGGGGGGGAATGAGCAGTTCTTC; CDR3aa: CASSYVNLAGGNEQFF; abundance: -; d_gene: TRBD2; v_gene: TRBV6-5; j_gene: TRBJ2-1
CDR3nt: TGTGCCAGCAGCTGGGGACTAGCGGAGCAAGAGACCCAGTACTTC; CDR3aa: CASSWGLAEQETQYF; abundance: -; d_gene: TRBD2; v_gene: TRBV11-2; j_gene: TRBJ2-5
CDR3nt: TGTGCCATCAGTGCCGATCGAGAGGGGGTTAGTGAGCAGTTCTTC; CDR3aa: CAISADREGVSEQFF; abundance: -; d_gene: -; v_gene: TRBV10-3; j_gene: TRBJ2-1
CDR3nt: TGTGCCAGCAGCCCGAGGACGGTGAACACTGAAGCTTTCTTT; CDR3aa: CASSPRTVNTEAFF; abundance: -; d_gene: -; v_gene: TRBV7-2; j_gene: TRBJ1-1
CDR3nt: TGCGCCAGCAGCTTGGCCCCTTCCGGGAGTGGAACCTACAATGAGCAGTTCTTC; CDR3aa: CASSLAPSGSGTYNEQFF; abundance: -; d_gene: -; v_gene: TRBV5-1; j_gene: TRBJ2-1
CDR3nt: TGTGCCAGCAGGTCACAGGGACCGGAGACCCAGTACTTC; CDR3aa: CASRSQGPETQYF; abundance: -; d_gene: -; v_gene: TRBV28; j_gene: TRBJ2-5
CDR3nt: TGTGCCAGCAGGACAGGGGGCGATGGTGGAAACACCATATATTTT; CDR3aa: CASRTGGDGGNTIYF; abundance: -; d_gene: TRBD1; v_gene: TRBV28; j_gene: TRBJ1-3
CDR3nt: TGTGCCAGCAGTTTCCAAAAGGGAACCATATATTTT; CDR3aa: CASSFQKGTIYF; abundance: -; d_gene: -; v_gene: TRBV28; j_gene: TRBJ1-3
CDR3nt: TGCGCCAGCAGCCACAGACTAGCGGGAGCTTCCAATGAGCAGTTCTTC; CDR3aa: CASSHRLAGASNEQFF; abundance: -; d_gene: TRBD2; v_gene: TRBV5-1; j_gene: TRBJ2-1
CDR3nt: TGTGCCAGCGGGACAGCACAAGAGACCCAGTACTTC; CDR3aa: CASGTAQETQYF; abundance: -; d_gene: TRBD1; v_gene: TRBV2; j_gene: TRBJ2-5
CDR3nt: TGTGCCAGCAGCTTAGTGCTTGCGAACACCGGGGAGCTGTTTTTT; CDR3aa: CASSLVLANTGELFF; abundance: once; d_gene: -; v_gene: TRBV7-2; j_gene: TRBJ2-2
CDR3nt: TGTGCCAGCAGCCCCGGGACAGGGCTTGGTCAGCCCCAGCATTTT; CDR3aa: CASSPGTGLGQPQHF; abundance: -; d_gene: TRBD1; v_gene: TRBV28; j_gene: TRBJ1-5
CDR3nt: TGTGCCAGCAGTGAAATCGTAGGAGGGACCGGGGAGCTGTTTTTT; CDR3aa: CASSEIVGGTGELFF; abundance: -; d_gene: -; v_gene: TRBV2; j_gene: TRBJ2-2
CDR3nt: TGCGCCAGCAGTAGGCCGGCCGGGGAGCTGTTTTTT; CDR3aa: CASSRPAGELFF; abundance: -; d_gene: -; v_gene: TRBV10-1; j_gene: TRBJ2-2
CDR3nt: TGTGCCAGCAGTGGGCCTAGCGGATGGAACACCGGGGAGCTGTTTTTT; CDR3aa: CASSGPSGWNTGELFF; abundance: -; d_gene: TRBD2; v_gene: TRBV25-1; j_gene: TRBJ2-2
CDR3nt: TGTGCCAGCGCAGAGGGGAAACTAGCCAAAAACATTCAGTACTTC; CDR3aa: CASAEGKLAKNIQYF; abundance: -; d_gene: -; v_gene: TRBV2; j_gene: TRBJ2-4
CDR3nt: TGTGCCAGCAGCGTAGTCCCAGCCTACAATGAGCAGTTCTTC; CDR3aa: CASSVVPAYNEQFF; abundance: -; d_gene: -; v_gene: TRBV9; j_gene: TRBJ2-1
CDR3nt: TGTGCCAGCAGCAACCCCGGTGGAGGGAATCCTGCAGCTAATGAAAAACTGTTTTTT; CDR3aa: CASSNPGGGNPAANEKLFF; abundance: once; d_gene: -; v_gene: TRBV21-1; j_gene: TRBJ1-4
CDR3nt: TGTGCCAGCAGCCAAGATTGGGGGGGGTCAGATACGCAGTATTTT; CDR3aa: CASSQDWGGSDTQYF; abundance: -; d_gene: TRBD2; v_gene: TRBV14; j_gene: TRBJ2-3
CDR3nt: TGCGCCAGCAGCATAGGACGGGGAGCTGAAAAACTGTTTTTT; CDR3aa: CASSIGRGAEKLFF; abundance: -; d_gene: -; v_gene: TRBV5-1; j_gene: TRBJ1-4
CDR3nt: TGTGCCAGCAGCCTAACACTTAACTATGGCTACACCTTC; CDR3aa: CASSLTLNYGYTF; abundance: -; d_gene: -; v_gene: TRBV27; j_gene: TRBJ1-2
CDR3nt: TGTGCCAGTAGTATAGTAGTGTCCTCGTACCAAGAGACCCAGTACTTC; CDR3aa: CASSIVVSSYQETQYF; abundance: -; d_gene: -; v_gene: TRBV19; j_gene: TRBJ2-5
CDR3nt: TGTGCCAGCAGTTTGTCCAGAGCCTACGAGCAGTACTTC; CDR3aa: CASSLSRAYEQYF; abundance: -; d_gene: -; v_gene: TRBV28; j_gene: TRBJ2-7